Each of the 21 T cell receptor beta chains below was sequenced from the same sample in a study of PD-1 blockade in classical Hodgkin lymphoma. This table comes from immunoSEQ multiplex PCR, and its TCRdb copy is limited to in-frame clones, with some not included. In the table there are roughly 18,000 clones, 80% of which are singletons. As for time point: cycle 4 day 1 (C4D1), after less than 7 weeks of nivolumab. Patients all relapsed after autologous stem cell transplantation, and there was variation in brentuximab vedotin exposure. The sequencing here drew on peripheral blood mononuclear cells (PBMCs), taken before the fourth cycle of nivolumab. The source is a human donor with classical Hodgkin lymphoma.

The J gene is TRBJ2-1, the V gene TRBV5-1, with D hard to call. The CDR3 loop spans 13 amino acids. Germline V gene data show CDR1 as SGHRS and CDR2 as YFSETQ. The V end was cut by 5 bases, the J end by 3 bases, with 9 bases between. The CDR3 nucleotides read TGCGCCAGCAGTTCGGGCGGCTACAATGAGCAGTTCTTC. Translated, it gives CASSSGGYNEQFF. Using reference TRBV5-1 and TRBJ2-1 for the parts outside the CDR3, the full variable domain is KAGVTQTPRYLIKTRGQQVTLSCSPISGHRSVSWYQQTPGQGLQFLFEYFSETQRNKGNFPGRFSGRQFSNSRSEMNVSTLELGDSALYLCASSSGGYNEQFFGPGTRLTVL.

This sequence joins TRBV5-4 and TRBJ2-1, with 8 nucleotides matching TRBD1. CDR3 size: 13 residues. The trim removed 4 bases at V and 15 bases at J, leaving 12 bases unmatched. The germline gives CDR1 SGHNT, CDR2 YYREEE (reference sequence). The CDR3 reads CASSTVGWDRRFF. CDR3 in DNA: TGTGCCAGCAGCACTGTGGGATGGGACAGGCGGTTCTTC.

V and J are TRBV6-1 and TRBJ1-5; D is possibly TRBD1 (5 bases). Looked up from germline, CDR1 is MNHNS and CDR2 is SASEGT. The CDR3 has 15 amino acids. V was cut by 5 bases and J by 4 bases, with 15 bases left in between. The CDR3 DNA sequence: TGTGCCAGCAGTCCGACAGTGATGCGGAATCAGCCCCAGCATTTT. As protein: CASSPTVMRNQPQHF.

This chain connects TRBV10-3 to TRBJ2-7; D possibly uses TRBD1 or TRBD2 (6 bases each). This CDR3 spans 15 amino acids. Per germline, CDR1 ENHRY and CDR2 SYGVKD. The germline V and J ends were trimmed by 3 bases and 2 bases, with 14 bases remaining between them. CDR3 region: CAISDPGAQAYEQYV. CDR3 in DNA: TGTGCCATCAGTGATCCGGGGGCGCAGGCCTACGAGCAGTACGTC.

Of note for this clone: Sequence at one end of the junction differs from germline and may be a read error. The rearrangement uses TRBV7-7 and TRBJ2-1; unclear D gene. This CDR3 comprises 14 residues. Per germline, CDR1 SSHAT and CDR2 FNYEAQ (reference sequence). CDR3 nucleotides: TGTGCTAGCAGCTTGGGCGGCGTCTACAATGAGCAGTTCTTC. Its protein is CASSLGGVYNEQFF.

V is TRBV29-1 and J is TRBJ1-1, with D unresolved. This CDR3 contains 13 residues. Between the trimmed V and J ends, which lost 4 bases and 4 bases, there was a span of 13 bases. Germline CDR1 reads SQVTM; CDR2 reads ANQGSEA. This CDR3 reads CSVGLRGGTEAFF. CDR3 in DNA: TGCAGCGTTGGGTTGCGGGGTGGCACTGAAGCTTTCTTT.

The gene calls are TRBV27 and TRBJ1-6, with unresolved D. The CDR3 runs 16 residues. The V end lost 2 bases, the J end lost 7 bases, and 15 bases lay between the germline ends. Looked up from germline, CDR1 is MNHEY and CDR2 is SMNVEV (reference sequence). This chain's CDR3 is CASSLIFSSSNSPLHF. As DNA, the CDR3 is TGTGCCAGCAGTTTAATCTTCAGTTCGAGCAATTCACCCCTCCACTTT.

The CDR3 sequence: CASRERGTDTQYF. The DNA of the CDR3 is TGTGCCAGCAGGGAGCGGGGCACAGATACGCAGTATTTT. The rearrangement joins TRBV2 to TRBJ2-3; D might be TRBD2 (6 bases). V shed 6 bases and J shed 1 base, with 8 bases lying between them. The CDR3 is 13 residues long. CDR1 is SNHLY and CDR2 is FYNNEI in the germline V gene.

The chain joins TRBV14 to TRBJ1-1, with D perhaps TRBD1 (6 bases). V gave up 0 bases and J gave up 1 base, with 12 bases separating them. The CDR3 length is 16 residues. Germline V gene lookup returns CDR1 SGHDN and CDR2 FVKESK. In DNA, the CDR3 is TGTGCCAGCAGCCAAGATTGGAGGGGGTGGAACACTGAAGCTTTCTTT. Protein product: CASSQDWRGWNTEAFF.

This chain connects TRBV6-4 to TRBJ2-1; possible D gene TRBD1, 6 bases. Germline V gene lookup returns CDR1 MRHNA and CDR2 SNTAGT. The CDR3 extends over 15 amino acids. Between the trimmed V and J ends, which lost 6 bases and 4 bases, there was a span of 16 bases. The CDR3 here is CASRIQGSGYNEQFF. In DNA form, the CDR3 reads TGTGCCAGCAGAATACAGGGATCAGGGTACAATGAGCAGTTCTTC.

The rearrangement links TRBV4-3 to TRBJ2-3; 11 bases match TRBD2. CDR1 LGHNA and CDR2 YSLEER come from the germline V gene. The ends lost 2 bases at V and 0 bases at J; junction bases unmatched: 1. This CDR3 region has 16 residues. Here the CDR3 reads CASSQLAGGSTDTQYF. In nucleotides, the CDR3 is TGCGCCAGCAGCCAACTAGCGGGGGGAAGCACAGATACGCAGTATTTT.

This chain uses TRBV7-9 with TRBJ2-5, with D perhaps TRBD2 (5 bases). The CDR3 runs 16 residues. Trimming removed 0 bases at V and 2 bases at J, with 13 bases between. Germline CDR1 is SEHNR and CDR2 is FQNEAQ (reference sequence). CDR3 DNA: TGTGCCAGCAGCTTAGCCAGACTCTCGGGACAAGAGACCCAGTACTTC. Encoded protein: CASSLARLSGQETQYF.

The V gene is TRBV29-1, the J gene TRBJ2-7; D is ambiguous. The CDR3 runs to 14 residues. The V gene lost 4 bases and the J gene lost 5 bases, with 18 bases spanning the gap. Looked up from germline, CDR1 is SQVTM and CDR2 is ANQGSEA. The CDR3 loop reads CSVGPPSARDEQYF. The CDR3 DNA is TGCAGCGTTGGGCCCCCAAGCGCTCGGGACGAGCAGTACTTC.

The CDR3 nucleotides are TGTGCCAGCATCAACCCCGGGACCGTGGGGAATGAGCAGTTCTTC. Translating gives CASINPGTVGNEQFF. The gene calls are TRBV11-2 and TRBJ2-1; D is possibly TRBD1 or TRBD2 (5 bases each). The CDR3 is 15 amino acids. Trimming took off 7 bases at V and 7 bases at J, with 20 bases between the two ends. The V gene's germline CDR1 is SGHAT and CDR2 FQNNGV.

On this clone: At one boundary the junction diverges from the germline segment, which might be a read error. V usage is TRBV19 and J usage is TRBJ1-2; D remains unclear. The CDR3 totals 14 residues. Germline CDR1 is LNHDA and CDR2 is SQIVND (reference sequence). The CDR3 DNA sequence: TGTGCCAGTAGCATAGGGCGTCCTAACTATGGCTACACCTTC. Translation: CASSIGRPNYGYTF.

CDR3 bases: TGCGCCAGCAGCCAACGCATAGCGGGAGGCTACAATGAGCAGTTCTTC. Translating gives CASSQRIAGGYNEQFF. The chain uses TRBV4-3 and TRBJ2-1; 10 bases are a match to TRBD2. Germline lookup yields CDR1 LGHNA and CDR2 YSLEER. This CDR3 region has 16 residues. After removal of 2 bases from V and 3 bases from J, the junction contained 4 bases not matched to a gene.

This clone was counted a single time. The chain joins TRBV11-2 to TRBJ2-1, with D tentatively TRBD2 (5 bases). The germline V gene encodes CDR1 SGHAT and CDR2 FQNNGV. This CDR3 region has 16 residues. The V end lost 3 bases, the J end lost 1 base, and 13 bases lay between the germline ends. The CDR3: CASSLKLVPSYNEQFF. CDR3 DNA sequence: TGTGCCAGCAGCTTGAAACTAGTCCCGTCCTACAATGAGCAGTTCTTC.

The rearrangement joins TRBV27 to TRBJ1-1, with 7 bases that match TRBD1. Trimming removed 5 bases from V and 2 bases from J; junction bases left unmatched: 8. CDR3 length equals 15 residues. Germline V gives CDR1 MNHEY, CDR2 SMNVEV (reference sequence). CDR3 sequence (DNA): TGTGCCAGCAGTATTATACAGGGGATCAACACTGAAGCTTTCTTT. Protein product: CASSIIQGINTEAFF.

In its sample, this clone was seen once. The chain is built from TRBV2 and TRBJ2-5; D not resolved. CDR3 length equals 12 residues. V was trimmed by 6 bases and J by 3 bases, leaving 8 bases between them. Germline V lookup: CDR1 SNHLY, CDR2 FYNNEI. The CDR3 nucleotides read TGTGCCAGCAGAGGCGGCAAAGAGACCCAGTACTTC. Protein product: CASRGGKETQYF.

This rearrangement joins TRBV4-1 to TRBJ2-1; TRBD2 matches 9 bases. Germline V gives CDR1 MGHRA, CDR2 YSYEKL. The CDR3 length is 17 residues. The J segment lost 3 bases and the V segment lost 0 bases, leaving 6 bases of the junction unmatched. CDR3: CASSQDLLAGLYNEQFF. The CDR3 DNA sequence: TGCGCCAGCAGCCAAGATCTGCTAGCGGGGCTCTACAATGAGCAGTTCTTC.

Concerning this clone: This specimen includes other DNA sequences encoding the same CDR3. This chain connects TRBV7-2 to TRBJ2-3; D call uncertain. This CDR3 is built from 11 residues. Germline V CDR1 and CDR2: SGHTA, FQGNSA. V was clipped by 5 bases and J by 3 bases, with 3 bases between them. The CDR3 coding sequence is TGTGCCAGCAGCCGTACAGATACGCAGTATTTT. The encoded protein is CASSRTDTQYF.